Presented here are 20 T cell receptor beta chains from one specimen sequenced in a study of OX40 agonist ivuxolimab in advanced cancers. Generated by immunoSEQ multiplex PCR, the TCRdb table keeps only in-frame clones and is missing some. The sample carries about 79,000 clones, 85% to 90% recorded once. The sequencing used CD4+ or CD8+ T cells sorted from blood, collected in a trial of the OX40 agonist ivuxolimab. These receptors originate from an adult with an advanced solid tumor such as melanoma, head and neck, liver or kidney cancer.

This rearrangement joins TRBV5-1 to TRBJ2-5, with TRBD1 as a possible D gene (6 bases). The CDR3 length is 16 residues. From germline, CDR1 is SGHRS and CDR2 YFSETQ. V was clipped by 0 bases and J by 2 bases, with 14 bases between them. The CDR3 here is CASSLVSRGPQETQYF. CDR3 sequence (DNA): TGCGCCAGCAGCTTGGTCTCCAGGGGCCCGCAAGAGACCCAGTACTTC.

In DNA form, the CDR3 reads TGTGCCAGCAGTCACAGGGTCTACAATGAGCAGTTCTTC. Amino acids: CASSHRVYNEQFF. This chain joins TRBV28 and TRBJ2-1, with D possibly being TRBD1 (6 bases). CDR1 is MDHEN, CDR2 SYDVKM, per germline. The CDR3 totals 13 residues. The V end was cut by 5 bases, the J end by 3 bases, with 8 bases between.

This chain uses TRBV28 with TRBJ1-1; D remains unclear. The germline V gene has CDR1 MDHEN and CDR2 SYDVKM. Trimming removed 6 bases at V and 6 bases at J, with 11 bases between. The CDR3 spans 12 residues. CDR3 sequence reads: CASSNYAPEAFF. In DNA form, the CDR3 reads TGTGCCAGCAGCAATTATGCCCCTGAAGCTTTCTTT.

This sequence joins TRBV6-1 and TRBJ2-7; D is perhaps TRBD1 or TRBD2 (5 bases each). This CDR3 is 15 amino acids long. Germline CDR1 is MNHNS and CDR2 is SASEGT. V gave up 2 bases and J gave up 0 bases, with 11 bases separating them. The CDR3 DNA reads TGTGCCAGCAGTGAACAGTGGGGGAGCTCCTACGAGCAGTACTTC. Protein sequence: CASSEQWGSSYEQYF.

The rearrangement uses TRBV7-6 and TRBJ2-3; D unclear. Per the germline V gene, CDR1 is SGHVS and CDR2 is FNYEAQ. The V gene lost 4 bases and the J gene lost 1 base, with 6 bases spanning the gap. The CDR3 spans 13 residues. CDR3 amino acids: CASSSERTDTQYF. The CDR3 nucleotides are TGTGCCAGCAGCTCGGAACGCACAGATACGCAGTATTTT.

This clone was detected a few times. J is TRBJ2-5 and V is TRBV29-1, with D possibly TRBD1 on 6 matching bases. Trimming left V 6 bases short and J 1 base short, with 12 bases between. The CDR3 runs 13 residues. Germline loops: CDR1 SQVTM, CDR2 ANQGSEA. The CDR3 sequence is CSVGGAVQETQYF. CDR3 DNA: TGCAGCGTAGGGGGTGCGGTCCAAGAGACCCAGTACTTC.

The chain is built from TRBV27 and TRBJ2-7; 9 nucleotides match TRBD2. The germline V gene encodes CDR1 MNHEY and CDR2 SMNVEV (reference sequence). V was clipped by 5 bases and J by 6 bases; unmatched bases: 11. CDR3 length: 15 residues. The CDR3 reads CASSPISSGSFEQYF. The DNA for the CDR3 is TGTGCCAGCAGTCCCATAAGTAGCGGGAGTTTCGAGCAGTACTTC.

The V gene is TRBV19, the J gene TRBJ2-1; possible D gene TRBD1, 6 bases. The CDR3 contains 13 residues. In germline, CDR1 is LNHDA, CDR2 SQIVND (reference sequence). Trimming stripped 7 bases from V and 5 bases from J, with 12 bases between. The CDR3 DNA is TGTGCCAGTATAGGACAGTTCGACAATGAGCAGTTCTTC. This codes for CASIGQFDNEQFF.

The chain is built from TRBV5-1 and TRBJ2-1; D is possibly TRBD1 or TRBD2 (5 bases each). CDR3 size: 19 residues. V lost 4 bases to trimming and J lost 0 bases, with 23 bases between them. The germline V gene has CDR1 SGHRS and CDR2 YFSETQ. The CDR3 DNA sequence: TGCGCCAGCAGCCTAGGACCGGGACGAGGTGTGGGCTCCTACAATGAGCAGTTCTTC. Encoded protein: CASSLGPGRGVGSYNEQFF.

The chain couples TRBV5-1 to TRBJ2-1, with TRBD2 identical over 10 bases. The CDR3 consists of 23 residues. The V gene's germline CDR1 is SGHRS and CDR2 YFSETQ. The junction had 26 bases not matched to a gene; V was cut back by 5 bases and J by 0 bases. DNA of the CDR3: TGCGCCAGCAGACCCATCTATCCGCCCAGGGGACTAGCGTCCGAAAGCTCCTACAATGAGCAGTTCTTC. It codes for CASRPIYPPRGLASESSYNEQFF. The entire variable domain, with the rest obtained from reference TRBV5-1 and TRBJ2-1, is as follows: KAGVTQTPRYLIKTRGQQVTLSCSPISGHRSVSWYQQTPGQGLQFLFEYFSETQRNKGNFPGRFSGRQFSNSRSEMNVSTLELGDSALYLCASRPIYPPRGLASESSYNEQFFGPGTRLTVL.

This clone was observed once. The J gene is TRBJ2-5, the V gene TRBV6-1; no firm D call. In germline, CDR1 is MNHNS, CDR2 SASEGT. The length of the CDR3 is 13 residues. Trimming left V 6 bases short and J 2 bases short, with 10 bases between. This CDR3 is CASSLLVQETQYF. CDR3 sequence (DNA): TGTGCCAGCAGCTTGCTCGTGCAAGAGACCCAGTACTTC.

The chain recombines TRBV15 with TRBJ2-2; TRBD2 matches 10 bases. The germline V gene encodes CDR1 LNHNV and CDR2 YYDKDF (reference sequence). V lost 1 base, J lost 7 bases, and 3 bases stayed unmatched. The CDR3 has 15 residues. The CDR3 nucleotides are TGTGCCACCAGCAGAGTAGCGGGAGGTATCGGGGAGCTGTTTTTT. Translation: CATSRVAGGIGELFF.

The genes are TRBV7-7 and TRBJ2-6; possible D gene TRBD2, 5 bases. Trimming pared 4 bases from V and 5 bases from J, leaving 21 bases between. Germline V gene lookup returns CDR1 SSHAT and CDR2 FNYEAQ (reference sequence). The length of the CDR3 is 18 residues. The chain's CDR3 is CASSCAGVPQSRANVLTF. CDR3 in DNA: TGTGCCAGCAGCTGCGCGGGTGTGCCACAAAGTCGGGCCAACGTCCTGACTTTC.

The rearrangement links TRBV7-9 to TRBJ1-5; D not resolved. Between the trimmed V and J ends, which lost 5 bases and 0 bases, there was a span of 5 bases. The CDR3 is 13 residues long. Germline V lookup: CDR1 SEHNR, CDR2 FQNEAQ (reference sequence). The CDR3 loop reads CASSHYSNQPQHF. The CDR3 DNA reads as TGTGCCAGCAGCCACTATAGCAATCAGCCCCAGCATTTT. The full variable domain, its missing parts supplied by reference TRBV7-9 and TRBJ1-5, is DTGVSQNPRHKITKRGQNVTFRCDPISEHNRLYWYRQTLGQGPEFLTYFQNEAQLEKSRLLSDRFSAERPKGSFSTLEIQRTEQGDSAMYLCASSHYSNQPQHFGDGTRLSIL.

This chain links TRBV6-5 with TRBJ1-5; D may be TRBD1 (5 bases). With 7 bases removed from V and 5 bases from J, the gap between germline ends came to 15 bases. The germline V gene encodes CDR1 MNHEY and CDR2 SVGAGI. The CDR3 covers 14 residues. The CDR3 DNA reads as TGTGCCAGCACCCCGCTGGGGGAATATCAGCCCCAGCATTTT. Its translation: CASTPLGEYQPQHF.

The chain joins TRBV11-2 to TRBJ1-2; perhaps TRBD1 as D (6 bases). CDR3 length: 14 residues. The germline V gene has CDR1 SGHAT and CDR2 FQNNGV. V was shortened by 0 bases and J by 4 bases, with 9 bases between the two germline ends. The CDR3 here is CASSLETGSYGYTF. The CDR3 DNA reads TGTGCCAGCAGCTTAGAGACAGGATCCTATGGCTACACCTTC.

V gene TRBV7-9 combines with J gene TRBJ1-6, with D hard to call. Germline CDR1 SEHNR, CDR2 FQNEAQ (reference sequence). Between the trimmed V and J ends, which lost 3 bases and 8 bases, there was a span of 8 bases. The CDR3 runs to 13 residues. CDR3: CASSLSADSPLHF. Written as DNA, the CDR3 is TGTGCCAGCAGCTTGAGTGCCGATTCACCCCTCCACTTT.

The CDR3 region has the DNA TGTGCCAGCAGTTACCTGGGGAGGACTGAAGCTTTCTTT. Protein sequence: CASSYLGRTEAFF. V and J are TRBV6-5 and TRBJ1-1; D is unresolved. The CDR3 has 13 amino acids. V lost 2 bases and J 5 bases, leaving 9 bases between the germline ends. CDR1 and CDR2 from the germline V gene are MNHEY and SVGAGI.

The chain recombines TRBV6-6 with TRBJ2-5; weak D call: TRBD2 (6 bases). TRBJ2-7 explains the end of the DNA better; the J call may be wrong. The CDR3 is 16 amino acids. Germline lookup yields CDR1 MNHNY and CDR2 SVGAGI (reference sequence). This CDR3 reads CASSPGDSRGAYEQYF. The CDR3 DNA sequence: TGTGCCAGCAGTCCCGGGGATAGCCGCGGGGCCTACGAGCAGTACTTC.

CDR3 loop: CASSDWGLAGRREQYF. CDR3 nucleotides: TGTGCCAGCAGTGACTGGGGACTAGCGGGACGTCGCGAGCAGTACTTC. The chain carries TRBV6-4 and TRBJ2-7, with 13 nucleotides matching TRBD2. Germline V CDR1 and CDR2: MRHNA, SNTAGT. Losses at the gene ends were 1 base for V and 6 bases for J; bases not matched to a gene: 6. The CDR3 loop spans 16 amino acids.